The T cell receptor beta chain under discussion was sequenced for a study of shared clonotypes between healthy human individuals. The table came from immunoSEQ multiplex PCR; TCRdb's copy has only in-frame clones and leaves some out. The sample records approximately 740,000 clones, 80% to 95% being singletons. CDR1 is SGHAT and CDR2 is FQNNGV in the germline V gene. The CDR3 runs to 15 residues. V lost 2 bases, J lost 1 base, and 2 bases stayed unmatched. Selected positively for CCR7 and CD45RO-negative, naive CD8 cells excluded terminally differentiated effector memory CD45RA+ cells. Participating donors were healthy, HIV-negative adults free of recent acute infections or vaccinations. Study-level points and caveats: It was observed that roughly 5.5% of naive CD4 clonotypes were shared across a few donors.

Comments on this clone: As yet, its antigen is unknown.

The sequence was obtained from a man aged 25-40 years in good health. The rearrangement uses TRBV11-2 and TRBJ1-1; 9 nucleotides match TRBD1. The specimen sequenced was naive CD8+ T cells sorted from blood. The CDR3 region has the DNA TGTGCCAGCAGCTTATGGACAGGGGAGAACACTGAAGCTTTCTTT. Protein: CASSLWTGENTEAFF.